This T cell receptor beta chain is drawn from a study of cytomegalovirus exposure and HLA in healthy donors. Study outcomes and limitations: Reports indicated that the classifier achieved high specificity and sensitivity in diagnosing cytomegalovirus status.

Of note for this clone: The target antigen is unknown.

PCR involved 60 Vbeta and 13 Jbeta primers. The method was immunoSEQ multiplex PCR; TCRdb's version includes in-frame clones alone and lacks a portion of them. The sample includes about 140,000 clones, 75% to 85% of them seen just once. CDR1 is MNHEY and CDR2 is SVGAGI in the germline V gene. V was pared by 5 bases and J by 4 bases, with 3 bases of the junction left unmatched. The CDR3 totals 14 residues. The V gene is TRBV6-5, the J gene TRBJ2-5; TRBD1 matches 11 bases. Sequencing used PBMCs. The clonotype comes from a man between 50 and 59 years old in good health and CMV-seronegative. The DNA for the CDR3 is TGTGCCAGCAGTCGGACAGGGGGCGGAGAGACCCAGTACTTC. This encodes CASSRTGGGETQYF.